This T cell receptor (beta chain) was obtained from a study of T cells after yellow fever vaccination. Study-wide findings and caveats: Contamination by abundant bulk-population clonotypes could be present in FACS-sorted repertoires. Overlap between CD4 and CD8 compartments was detected for a small share of clonotypes.

5'RACE template switching produced TCR cDNA carrying a universal primer site and UMIs. Via MiXCR, TCRdb re-called the 5' RACE reads, giving one row per CDR3 protein. The repertoire consists of roughly 140,000 distinct CDR3 sequences, with less than 9.5% occurring once and the leading ten covering approximately 0.78%. The table lists this clonotype with many counts. Its antigen is unidentified. Trimming removed 5 bases at V and 6 bases at J, with 15 bases between. Germline lookup yields CDR1 SQVTM and CDR2 ANQGSEA. CDR3 length equals 13 residues. The source material was CD4+ T cells sorted from PBMCs, sampled 5 days after the yellow fever booster vaccination. This sequence joins TRBV29-1 and TRBJ2-3; no firm D call. This sequence originates from a man aged 25-45 years who received the YFV17D yellow fever vaccine. CDR3 DNA: TGCAGCGTTCGAGGATTCGGCTTGGATACGCAGTATTTT. Protein sequence: CSVRGFGLDTQYF.